This T cell receptor (beta chain) was identified during a study of T-cell reconstitution after alpha-beta-depleted transplantation in children. To note about this clonotype: Its antigen is not identified.

Points from the study as a whole: Surviving recipient cells, namely T cells and thymic progenitors, were the source of high day-60 TCRbeta diversity in some patients. T-cell counts and diversity at one year post-transplant came mainly from newly produced T cells. Expanded clones from the graft, numbering several hundred, reportedly supplied alpha-beta T cells about two months after transplant.

Preparation of the TCRbeta library used unique molecular identifiers. TCRdb ran MiXCR on the PCR reads and lists one entry per CDR3 protein. Among just over 950,000 distinct CDR3 sequences listed, about 31% were seen once. This clonotype originated in a boy under two years old who had a stem cell transplant for SCID, so the T cells may come from the graft donor. The specimen was PBMCs, mostly from graft donor cells, collected 360 days after TCRalphabeta/CD19-depleted stem cell transplant.

The CDR3 spells CASENPPGREAFF. For the CDR3, the DNA is TGTGCCTCAGAGAATCCCCCAGGTCGGGAAGCTTTCTTT. The chain recombines TRBV2 with TRBJ1-1; D remains unclear. Trimming took off 11 bases at V and 8 bases at J, with 21 bases between the two ends. CDR1 SNHLY and CDR2 FYNNEI come from the germline V gene. This CDR3 region has 13 residues.